This TCR beta chain was profiled in a study of T cell responses to AZD1222 COVID-19 vaccine. Whole-study findings and limits: Possibly, clonal diversity was underestimated; donors were largely white British and included more females. Spike-specific TCR breadth and depth rose after two AZD1222 doses. Nearly half of the spike-specific TCRs reportedly recognize variant regions that carry no mutations.

V shed 3 bases, J shed 7 bases, and the junction held 7 bases outside the gene matches. Germline lookup yields CDR1 SGHDT and CDR2 YYEEEE. This CDR3 region has 14 residues. Note on this clone: The antigen is undetermined.

Libraries were prepared by immunoSEQ multiplex PCR; TCRdb keeps only in-frame clonotypes and omits some of them. The table includes under 140,000 clones, over 85% detected once. Second-dose intervals near 4 or 12 weeks were combined. The source is an adult who received the AZD1222 COVID-19 vaccine. The V gene is TRBV5-6, the J gene TRBJ2-7, with 10 bases identical to TRBD2. The sequencing here drew on peripheral blood, taken 28 days after the second AZD1222 dose. In DNA form, the CDR3 reads TGTGCCAGCAGCTCCGGACTAGCGGCAGATGAGCAGTACTTC. This encodes CASSSGLAADEQYF. The full variable domain, in which reference TRBV5-6 and TRBJ2-7 provide the parts outside the CDR3, is DAGVTQSPTHLIKTRGQQVTLRCSPKSGHDTVSWYQQALGQGPQFIFQYYEEEERQRGNFPDRFSGHQFPNYSSELNVNALLLGDSALYLCASSSGLAADEQYFGPGTRLTVT.